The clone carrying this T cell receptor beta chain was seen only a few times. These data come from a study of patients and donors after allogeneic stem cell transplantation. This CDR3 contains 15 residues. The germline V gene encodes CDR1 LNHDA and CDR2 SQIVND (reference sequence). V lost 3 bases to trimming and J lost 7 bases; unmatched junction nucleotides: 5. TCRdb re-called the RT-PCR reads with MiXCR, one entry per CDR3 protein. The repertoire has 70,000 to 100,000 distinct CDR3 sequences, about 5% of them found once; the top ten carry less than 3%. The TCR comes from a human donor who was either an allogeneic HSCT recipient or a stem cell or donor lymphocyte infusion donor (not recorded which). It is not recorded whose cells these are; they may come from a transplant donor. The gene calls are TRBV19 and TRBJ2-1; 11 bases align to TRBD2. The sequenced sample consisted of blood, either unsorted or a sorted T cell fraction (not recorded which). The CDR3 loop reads CASSILAGGGNEQFF. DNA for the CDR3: TGTGCCAGTAGTATCCTAGCGGGAGGAGGTAATGAGCAGTTCTTC.